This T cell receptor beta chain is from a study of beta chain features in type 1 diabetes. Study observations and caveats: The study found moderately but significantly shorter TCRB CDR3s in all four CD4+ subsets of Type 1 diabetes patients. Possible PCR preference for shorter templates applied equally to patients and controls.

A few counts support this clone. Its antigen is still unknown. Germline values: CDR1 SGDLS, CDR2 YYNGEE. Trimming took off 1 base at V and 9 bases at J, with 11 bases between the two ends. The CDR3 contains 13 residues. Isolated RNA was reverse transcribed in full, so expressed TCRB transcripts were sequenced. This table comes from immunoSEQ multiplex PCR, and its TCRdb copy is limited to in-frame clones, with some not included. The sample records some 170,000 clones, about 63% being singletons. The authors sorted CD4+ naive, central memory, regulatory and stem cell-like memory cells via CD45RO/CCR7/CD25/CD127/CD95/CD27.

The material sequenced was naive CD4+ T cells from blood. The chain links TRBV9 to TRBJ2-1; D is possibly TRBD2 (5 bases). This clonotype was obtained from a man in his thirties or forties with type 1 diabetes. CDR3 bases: TGTGCCAGCAGCGTAAGAAGCGAGGGTGAGCAGTTCTTC. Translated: CASSVRSEGEQFF.